This is a list of T cell receptor beta chains from one sample in a study of blood T cell repertoires in COVID-19. Generated by immunoSEQ multiplex PCR, the TCRdb table keeps only in-frame clones and is missing some. Of more than 60,000 clones listed, around 80% were seen once; the top ten hold around 9.3%. Sequenced input: peripheral blood. These receptors originate from a man between 60 and 75 years old with acute or convalescent COVID-19. CDR3s include the opening cysteine and the closing phenylalanine or tryptophan. The D gene is left open where the match is weak. The listing skips clone size in some rows; elsewhere it reads once, few, many or a size class.

J gene | clone size | D gene | V gene | CDR3 DNA | CDR3 protein
TRBJ1-2 | few | NA | TRBV7-2 | TGTGCCAGCAGCGAGGGACATATCGCTGCTAACTATGGCTACACCTTC | CASSEGHIAANYGYTF
TRBJ2-7 | NA | TRBD1 | TRBV5-4 | TGTGCCAGCAGCTTTGGGCCACAGGGGGTTTCCTACGAGCAGTACTTC | CASSFGPQGVSYEQYF
TRBJ2-5 | NA | TRBD1 | TRBV4-1 | TGCGCCAGCAGCCAAGCCGGGACAGGGGGTGGTGGGACCCAGTACTTC | CASSQAGTGGGGTQYF
TRBJ2-3 | NA | TRBD2 | TRBV29-1 | TGCAGCGTTGAAGTGGGACTAGCGGGAGATACGCAGTATTTT | CSVEVGLAGDTQYF
TRBJ2-1 | NA | TRBD2 | TRBV6-1 | TGTGCCAGCAGACTCGGGACTAGCGGGAGTACTGAGCAGTTCTTC | CASRLGTSGSTEQFF
TRBJ2-3 | NA | TRBD2 | TRBV4-3 | TGCGCCAGCAGACCATCTAGCGGGCAAGATACGCAGTATTTT | CASRPSSGQDTQYF
TRBJ1-2 | NA | NA | TRBV3-1/TRBV3-2 | TGTGCCAGCAGCCAAGCGGCAAAGGGAGCCTATGGCTACACCTTC | CASSQAAKGAYGYTF
TRBJ1-6 | NA | TRBD1 | TRBV28 | TGTGCCAGCAGTTTTAGACAGGGTGAATCACCCCTCCACTTT | CASSFRQGESPLHF
TRBJ2-1 | NA | TRBD1 | TRBV19 | TGTGCCAGTAGTATACGATCGGGGACAGGGGGCTCGAATGAGCAGTTCTTC | CASSIRSGTGGSNEQFF
TRBJ1-1 | NA | NA | TRBV13 | TGTGCCAGCAGCTTAACGGGAAGCACTGAAGCTTTCTTT | CASSLTGSTEAFF
TRBJ2-3 | NA | NA | TRBV24-1 | TGTGCCACCAGTGACCTGACAGGAGCCACAGATACGCAGTATTTT | CATSDLTGATDTQYF
TRBJ2-5 | NA | TRBD1 | TRBV5-1 | TGCGCCAGCAGCTCCGACAGGGTTGGCCAAGAGACCCAGTACTTC | CASSSDRVGQETQYF
TRBJ1-3 | few | TRBD1 | TRBV25-1 | TGTGCCAGCAGCGAGGACAGGGGCAACACCATATATTTT | CASSEDRGNTIYF
TRBJ1-4 | NA | NA | TRBV5-1 | TGCGCCAGCAGCTTGGCAGGGTCAGCTAATGAAAAACTGTTTTTT | CASSLAGSANEKLFF
TRBJ1-3 | NA | NA | TRBV6-5 | TGTGCCAGCAGTCAGATGGACACTGGAAACACCATATATTTT | CASSQMDTGNTIYF
TRBJ1-5 | once | TRBD1 | TRBV5-1 | TGCGCCAGCAGCTCTGGGACAGAAAATCAGCCCCAGCATTTT | CASSSGTENQPQHF
TRBJ1-1 | NA | NA | TRBV7-8 | TGTGCCAGCAGCCCCCAGAACACTGAAGCTTTCTTT | CASSPQNTEAFF
TRBJ2-1 | NA | TRBD1 | TRBV6-5 | TGTGCCAGCAGTTACGGGACAGATTACAATGAGCAGTTCTTC | CASSYGTDYNEQFF
TRBJ2-7 | NA | NA | TRBV18 | TGTGCCAGCTCACCAATTGCGGAGGCTTCCGAGCAGTACTTC | CASSPIAEASEQYF
TRBJ2-2 | NA | NA | TRBV3-1/TRBV3-2 | TGTGCCAGCAGCCCAAACGACGAGAGGCTACCTCTGAACACCGGGGAGCTGTTTTTT | CASSPNDERLPLNTGELFF
TRBJ1-1 | NA | NA | TRBV6-5 | TGTGCCAGCAGTTACTCGAACGGAGGCACTGAAGCTTTCTTT | CASSYSNGGTEAFF
TRBJ2-1 | once | NA | TRBV18 | TGTGCCAGCTCACCAGCGGGGTACAATGAGCAGTTCTTC | CASSPAGYNEQFF
TRBJ1-2 | once | NA | TRBV23-1 | TGCGCCAGCAAACCGCGGGTTCTCTATGGCTACACCTTC | CASKPRVLYGYTF
TRBJ1-1 | once | TRBD1 | TRBV3-1/TRBV3-2 | TGTGCCAGCAGCCAAGGGAGGGGCAGGGGGCAGAACACTGAAGCTTTCTTT | CASSQGRGRGQNTEAFF
TRBJ2-1 | NA | TRBD2 | TRBV7-2 | TGTGCCAGCAGCTCCTGGACTAGCGGGACTGCTGAGCAGTTCTTC | CASSSWTSGTAEQFF
TRBJ2-1 | NA | TRBD1 | TRBV7-9 | TGTGCCAGCAGCTCCTGGACAGGGGTGGCTGAGCAGTTCTTC | CASSSWTGVAEQFF